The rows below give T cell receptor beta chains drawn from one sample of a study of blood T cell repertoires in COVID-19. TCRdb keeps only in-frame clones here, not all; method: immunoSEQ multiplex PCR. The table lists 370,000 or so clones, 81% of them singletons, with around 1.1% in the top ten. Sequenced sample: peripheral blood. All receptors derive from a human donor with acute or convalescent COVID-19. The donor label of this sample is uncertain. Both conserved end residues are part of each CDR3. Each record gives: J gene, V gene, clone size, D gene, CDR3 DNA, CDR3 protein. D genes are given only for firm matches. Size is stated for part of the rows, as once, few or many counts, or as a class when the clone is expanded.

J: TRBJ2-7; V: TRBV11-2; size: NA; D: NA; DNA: TGTGCCAGCAGCTTTTACGGTAGCTCCTACGAGCAGTACTTC; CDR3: CASSFYGSSYEQYF
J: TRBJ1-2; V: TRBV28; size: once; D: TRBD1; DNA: TGTGCCAGCAGTCTTTCCCGGGGACAGGGGACCTATGGCTACACCTTC; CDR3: CASSLSRGQGTYGYTF
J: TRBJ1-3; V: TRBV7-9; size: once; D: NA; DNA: TGTGCCAGCACGCCAGCGGGGGGGCGTCGAAACACCATATATTTT; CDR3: CASTPAGGRRNTIYF
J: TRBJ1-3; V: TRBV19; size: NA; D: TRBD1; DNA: TGTGCCAGTAGTATATTTGGGACAGCCTCTGGAAACACCATATATTTT; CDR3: CASSIFGTASGNTIYF
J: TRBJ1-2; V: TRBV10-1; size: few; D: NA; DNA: TGCGCCAGCAGCCGGGACACGCAGTACGGCTACACCTTC; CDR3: CASSRDTQYGYTF
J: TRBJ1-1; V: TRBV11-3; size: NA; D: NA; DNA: TGTGCCAGCAGCCAGGGGCTGGACACTGAAGCTTTCTTT; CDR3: CASSQGLDTEAFF
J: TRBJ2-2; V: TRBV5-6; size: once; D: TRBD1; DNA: TGTGCCAGCAGCTTAACAGGGGGCGCGAACACCGGGGAGCTGTTTTTT; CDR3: CASSLTGGANTGELFF
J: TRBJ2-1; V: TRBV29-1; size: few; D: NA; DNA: TGCAGCGTTCGTCCCAACAACAATGAGCAGTTCTTC; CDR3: CSVRPNNNEQFF
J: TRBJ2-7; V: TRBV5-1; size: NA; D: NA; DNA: TGCGCCAGCAGCTTAAGAGACAGAGAAACTTACGAGCAGTACTTC; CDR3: CASSLRDRETYEQYF
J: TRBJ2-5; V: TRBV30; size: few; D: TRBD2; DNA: TGTGCCTGGAATCTAGCGGGAGGGACCCAAGAGACCCAGTACTTC; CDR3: CAWNLAGGTQETQYF
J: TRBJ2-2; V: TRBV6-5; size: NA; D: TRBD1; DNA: TGTGCCGGCCGACAGGGGGTCACCGGGGAGCTGTTTTTT; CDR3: CAGRQGVTGELFF
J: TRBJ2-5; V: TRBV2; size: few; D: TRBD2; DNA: TGTGCCAGCAGTGAAAGGGCTAGCGGGGGGGTAGTTGAGACCCAGTACTTC; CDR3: CASSERASGGVVETQYF
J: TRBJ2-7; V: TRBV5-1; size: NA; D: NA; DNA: TGCGCCAGCAGCTTCCTTTTCGAGCAGTACTTC; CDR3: CASSFLFEQYF
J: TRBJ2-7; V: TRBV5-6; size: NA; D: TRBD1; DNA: TGTGCCAGCAGAACCAGGACAGGATCCTACGAGCAGTACTTC; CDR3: CASRTRTGSYEQYF
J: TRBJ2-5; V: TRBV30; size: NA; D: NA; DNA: TGTGCCTGGAGTGGTAGCAGCCCGAAAGAGACCCAGTACTTC; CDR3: CAWSGSSPKETQYF
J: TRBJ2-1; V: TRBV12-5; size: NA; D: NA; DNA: TGTGCTAGTGGTTTGGGCGCGCCGGCCTACAATGAGCAGTTCTTC; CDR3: CASGLGAPAYNEQFF
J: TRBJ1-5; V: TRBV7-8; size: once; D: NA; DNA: TGTGCCAGCAGCTTAGACAGCCCCCATAGCAATCAGCCCCAGCATTTT; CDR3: CASSLDSPHSNQPQHF
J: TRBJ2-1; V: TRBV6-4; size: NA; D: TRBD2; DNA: TGTGCCAGCAGTCCGAGAAGGACTAGCGGGGGGGCCGAGCAGTTCTTC; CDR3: CASSPRRTSGGAEQFF
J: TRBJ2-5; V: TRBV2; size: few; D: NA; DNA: TGTGCCAGCTACCGTGGACACACGCAAGAGACCCAGTACTTC; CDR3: CASYRGHTQETQYF
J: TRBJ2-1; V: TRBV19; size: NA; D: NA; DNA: TGTGCCAGTAGCCTCCGTGAGGGTCATGGACAGTTCTTC; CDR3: CASSLREGHGQFF
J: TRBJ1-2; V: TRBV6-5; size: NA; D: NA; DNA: TGTGCCAGCGGTAACAGCGGCTATGGCTACACCTTC; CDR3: CASGNSGYGYTF
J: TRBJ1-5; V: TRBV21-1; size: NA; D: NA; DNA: TGTGCCAGCAGCAATTTTAGGGACAGGGGTTCTAGTTATAGCAATCAGCCCCAGCATTTT; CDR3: CASSNFRDRGSSYSNQPQHF
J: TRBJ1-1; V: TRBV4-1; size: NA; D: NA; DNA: TGCGCCAGCAGCGGCAGGACAGTGAACACTGAAGCTTTCTTT; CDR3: CASSGRTVNTEAFF
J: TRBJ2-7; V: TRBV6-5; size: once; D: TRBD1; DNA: TGTGCCAGCAGCCAGAAGACAGGGGCCTCCTACGAGCAGTACTTC; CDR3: CASSQKTGASYEQYF
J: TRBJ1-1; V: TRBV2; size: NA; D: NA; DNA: TGTGCCAGCAGTGAGGGCAGACGAAACACTGAAGCTTTCTTT; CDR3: CASSEGRRNTEAFF
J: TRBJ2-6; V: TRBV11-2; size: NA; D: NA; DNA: TGTGCCAGCAGCCAAACAGGGTCCGGGGCCAACGTCCTGACTTTC; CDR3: CASSQTGSGANVLTF
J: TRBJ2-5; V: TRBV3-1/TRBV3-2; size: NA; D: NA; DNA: TGTGCCAGCAGCCAACAATTTCTAACGCCCTTACAGTACTTC; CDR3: CASSQQFLTPLQYF
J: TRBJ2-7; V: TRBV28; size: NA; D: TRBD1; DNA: TGTGCCAGCAGTTTACCCGGGACAGGGCTCCACGAGCAGTACTTC; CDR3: CASSLPGTGLHEQYF
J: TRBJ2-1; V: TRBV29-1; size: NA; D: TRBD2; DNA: TGCAGCGTTGAAGAGCTGGAGACTAGCGGATACAATGAGCAGTTCTTC; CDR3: CSVEELETSGYNEQFF